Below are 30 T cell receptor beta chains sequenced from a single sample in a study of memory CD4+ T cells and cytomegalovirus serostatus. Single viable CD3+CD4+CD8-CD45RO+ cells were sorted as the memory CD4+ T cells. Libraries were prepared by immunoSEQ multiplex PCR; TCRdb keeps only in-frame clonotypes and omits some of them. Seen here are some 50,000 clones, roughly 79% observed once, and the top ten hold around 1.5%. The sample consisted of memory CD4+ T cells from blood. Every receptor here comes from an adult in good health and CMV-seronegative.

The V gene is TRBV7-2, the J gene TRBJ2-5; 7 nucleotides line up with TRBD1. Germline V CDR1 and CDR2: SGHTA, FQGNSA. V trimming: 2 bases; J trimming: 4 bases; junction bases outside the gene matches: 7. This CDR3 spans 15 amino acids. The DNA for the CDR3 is TGTGCCAGCAGCTTAACAGGGGCGAGTCGAGAGACCCAGTACTTC. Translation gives CASSLTGASRETQYF.

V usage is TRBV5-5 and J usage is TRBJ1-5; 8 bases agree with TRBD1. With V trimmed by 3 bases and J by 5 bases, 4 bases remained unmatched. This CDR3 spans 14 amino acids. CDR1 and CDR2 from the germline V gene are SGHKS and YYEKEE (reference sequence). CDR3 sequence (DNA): TGTGCCAGCAGCTCACAGGGGGGGTATCAGCCCCAGCATTTT. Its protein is CASSSQGGYQPQHF.

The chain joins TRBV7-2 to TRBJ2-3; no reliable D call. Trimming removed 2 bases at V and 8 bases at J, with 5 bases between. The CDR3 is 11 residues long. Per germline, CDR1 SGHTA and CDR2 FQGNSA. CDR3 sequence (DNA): TGTGCCAGCAGCTTAACGAGTACGCAGTATTTT. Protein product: CASSLTSTQYF.

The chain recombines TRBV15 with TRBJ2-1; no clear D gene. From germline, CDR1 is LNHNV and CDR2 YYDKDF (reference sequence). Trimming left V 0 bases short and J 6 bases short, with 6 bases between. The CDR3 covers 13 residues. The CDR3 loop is CATSRDTVNEQFF. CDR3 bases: TGTGCCACCAGCAGAGATACGGTCAATGAGCAGTTCTTC.

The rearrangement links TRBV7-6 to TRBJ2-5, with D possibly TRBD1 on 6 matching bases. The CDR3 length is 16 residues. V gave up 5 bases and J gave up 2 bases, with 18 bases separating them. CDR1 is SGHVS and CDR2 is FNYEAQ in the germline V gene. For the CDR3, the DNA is TGTGCCAGCAGCGTACAGGGTTCTGCGAGTCAAGAGACCCAGTACTTC. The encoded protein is CASSVQGSASQETQYF.

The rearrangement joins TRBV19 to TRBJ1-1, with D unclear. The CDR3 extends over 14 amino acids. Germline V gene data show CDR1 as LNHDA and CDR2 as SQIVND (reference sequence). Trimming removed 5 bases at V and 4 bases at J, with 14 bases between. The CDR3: CASSAQRLFTEAFF. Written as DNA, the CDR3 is TGTGCCAGTAGTGCCCAACGACTGTTCACTGAAGCTTTCTTT.

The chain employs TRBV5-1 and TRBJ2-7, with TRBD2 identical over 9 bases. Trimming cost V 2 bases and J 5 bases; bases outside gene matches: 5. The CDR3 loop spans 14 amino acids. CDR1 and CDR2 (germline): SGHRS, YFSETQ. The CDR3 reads CASSLGLANDEQYF. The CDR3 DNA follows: TGCGCCAGCAGCTTAGGACTAGCGAACGACGAGCAGTACTTC.

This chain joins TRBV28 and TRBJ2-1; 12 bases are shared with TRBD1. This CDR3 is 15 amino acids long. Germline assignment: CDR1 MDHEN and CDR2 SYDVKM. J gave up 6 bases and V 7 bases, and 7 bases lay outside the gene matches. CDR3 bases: TGTGCCAGCAATATGGGACAGGGGGCGGTCAATGAGCAGTTCTTC. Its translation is CASNMGQGAVNEQFF.

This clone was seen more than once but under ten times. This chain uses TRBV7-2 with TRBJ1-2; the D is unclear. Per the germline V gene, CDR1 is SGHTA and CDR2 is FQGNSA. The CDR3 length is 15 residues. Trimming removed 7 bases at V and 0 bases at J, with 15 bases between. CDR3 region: CASTPPSRTNYGYTF. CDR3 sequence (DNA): TGTGCCAGCACCCCGCCCTCCAGAACTAACTATGGCTACACCTTC.

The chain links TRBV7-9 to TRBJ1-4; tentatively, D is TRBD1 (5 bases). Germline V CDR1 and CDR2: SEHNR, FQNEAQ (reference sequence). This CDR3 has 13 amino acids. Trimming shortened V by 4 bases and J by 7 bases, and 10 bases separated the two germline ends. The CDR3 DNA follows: TGTGCCAGCAGCTCTGGGGCTCGTGAAAAACTGTTTTTT. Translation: CASSSGAREKLFF. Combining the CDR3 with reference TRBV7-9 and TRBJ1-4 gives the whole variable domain DTGVSQNPRHKITKRGQNVTFRCDPISEHNRLYWYRQTLGQGPEFLTYFQNEAQLEKSRLLSDRFSAERPKGSFSTLEIQRTEQGDSAMYLCASSSGAREKLFFGSGTQLSVL.

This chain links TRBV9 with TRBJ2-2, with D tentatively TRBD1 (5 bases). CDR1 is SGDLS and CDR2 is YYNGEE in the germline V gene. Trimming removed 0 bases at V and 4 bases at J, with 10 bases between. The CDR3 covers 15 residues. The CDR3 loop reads CASSVVGAPTGELFF. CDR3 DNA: TGTGCCAGCAGCGTAGTTGGGGCGCCCACCGGGGAGCTGTTTTTT.

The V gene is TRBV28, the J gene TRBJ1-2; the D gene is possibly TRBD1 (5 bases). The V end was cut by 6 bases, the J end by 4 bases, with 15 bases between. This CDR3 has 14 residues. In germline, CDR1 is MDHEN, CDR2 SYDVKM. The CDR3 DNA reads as TGTGCCAGCAGCCCCAATAGTGGGGGCTATGGCTACACCTTC. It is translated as CASSPNSGGYGYTF.

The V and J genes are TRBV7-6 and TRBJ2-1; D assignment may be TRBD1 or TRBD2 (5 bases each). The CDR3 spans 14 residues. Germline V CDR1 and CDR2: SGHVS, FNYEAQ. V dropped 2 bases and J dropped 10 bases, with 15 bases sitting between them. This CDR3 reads CASSLSLVGTEQFF. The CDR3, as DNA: TGTGCCAGCAGCTTATCACTAGTCGGGACGGAGCAGTTCTTC.

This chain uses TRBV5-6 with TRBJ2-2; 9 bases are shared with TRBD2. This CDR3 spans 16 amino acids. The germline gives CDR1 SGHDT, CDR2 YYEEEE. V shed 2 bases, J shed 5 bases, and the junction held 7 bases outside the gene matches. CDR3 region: CASSLPGTSLTGELFF. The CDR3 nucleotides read TGTGCCAGCAGCTTACCAGGGACTAGCTTGACCGGGGAGCTGTTTTTT.

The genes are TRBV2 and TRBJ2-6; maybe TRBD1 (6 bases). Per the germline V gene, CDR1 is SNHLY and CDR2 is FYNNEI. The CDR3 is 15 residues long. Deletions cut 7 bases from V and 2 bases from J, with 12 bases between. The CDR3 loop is CASKVQGTGANVLTF. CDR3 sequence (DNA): TGTGCCAGCAAGGTACAGGGAACTGGGGCCAACGTCCTGACTTTC. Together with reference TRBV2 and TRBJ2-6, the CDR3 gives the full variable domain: EPEVTQTPSHQVTQMGQEVILRCVPISNHLYFYWYRQILGQKVEFLVSFYNNEISEKSEIFDDQFSVERPDGSNFTLKIRSTKLEDSAMYFCASKVQGTGANVLTFGAGSRLTVL.

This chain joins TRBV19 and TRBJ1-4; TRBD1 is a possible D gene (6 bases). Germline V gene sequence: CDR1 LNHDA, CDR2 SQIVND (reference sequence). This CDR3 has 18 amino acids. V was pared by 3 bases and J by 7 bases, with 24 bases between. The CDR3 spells CASSISGSGQLGGEKLFF. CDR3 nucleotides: TGTGCCAGTAGTATTTCGGGCTCCGGACAGCTAGGGGGTGAAAAACTGTTTTTT.

DNA for the CDR3: TGCGCCAGCAGTGAGGACAGTCCCGAGCAGTACTTC. Its protein is CASSEDSPEQYF. This chain uses TRBV10-2 with TRBJ2-7, with a possible D match to TRBD1 (5 bases). The CDR3 is made up of 12 amino acids. Per the germline V gene, CDR1 is WSHSY and CDR2 is SAAADI. V shed 2 bases and J shed 6 bases, with 8 bases lying between them.

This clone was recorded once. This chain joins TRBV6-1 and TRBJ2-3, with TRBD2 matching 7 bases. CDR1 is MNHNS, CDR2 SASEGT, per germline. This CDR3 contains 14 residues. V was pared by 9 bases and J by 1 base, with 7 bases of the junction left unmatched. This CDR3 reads CASGGVVRTDTQYF. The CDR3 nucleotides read TGTGCCAGTGGGGGGGTCGTACGCACAGATACGCAGTATTTT.

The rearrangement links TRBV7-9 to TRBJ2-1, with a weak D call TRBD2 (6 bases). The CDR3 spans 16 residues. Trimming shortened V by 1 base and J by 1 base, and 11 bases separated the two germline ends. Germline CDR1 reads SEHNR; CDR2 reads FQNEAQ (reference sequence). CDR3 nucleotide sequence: TGTGCCAGCAGCTTAGGTGGGGGGTTGTCCTACAATGAGCAGTTCTTC. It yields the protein CASSLGGGLSYNEQFF.

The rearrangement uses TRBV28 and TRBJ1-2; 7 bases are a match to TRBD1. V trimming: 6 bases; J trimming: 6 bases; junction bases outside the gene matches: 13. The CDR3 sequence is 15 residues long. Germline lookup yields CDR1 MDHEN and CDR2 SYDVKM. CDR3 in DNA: TGTGCCAGCAGCCTAGGGGGCCAGGGGGGTAATGGCTACACCTTC. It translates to CASSLGGQGGNGYTF.

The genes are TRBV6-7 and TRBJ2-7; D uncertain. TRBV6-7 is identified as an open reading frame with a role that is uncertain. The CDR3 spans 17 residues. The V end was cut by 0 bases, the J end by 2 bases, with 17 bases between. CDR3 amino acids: CASSYSKRFFIPYEQYF. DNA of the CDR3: TGTGCCAGCAGTTACTCGAAACGGTTTTTCATCCCCTACGAGCAGTACTTC.

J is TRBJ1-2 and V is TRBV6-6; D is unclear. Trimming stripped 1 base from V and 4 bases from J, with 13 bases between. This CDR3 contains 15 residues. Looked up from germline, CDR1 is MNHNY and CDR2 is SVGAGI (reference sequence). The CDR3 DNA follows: TGTGCCAGCAGTTACTTTGACGGCCCGGTCTATGGCTACACCTTC. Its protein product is CASSYFDGPVYGYTF.

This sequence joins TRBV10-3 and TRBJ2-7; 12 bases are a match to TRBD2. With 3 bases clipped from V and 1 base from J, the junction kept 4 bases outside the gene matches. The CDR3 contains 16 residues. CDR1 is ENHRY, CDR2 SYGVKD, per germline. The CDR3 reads CAISDRLAGESYEQYF. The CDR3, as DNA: TGTGCCATCAGTGACCGACTAGCGGGAGAATCCTACGAGCAGTACTTC.

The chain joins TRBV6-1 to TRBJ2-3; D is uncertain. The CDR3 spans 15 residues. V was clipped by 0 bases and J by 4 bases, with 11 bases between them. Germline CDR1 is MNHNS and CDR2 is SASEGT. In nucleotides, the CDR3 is TGTGCCAGCAGTGAAGCGAGGCTATCCCCAGATACGCAGTATTTT. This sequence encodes CASSEARLSPDTQYF.

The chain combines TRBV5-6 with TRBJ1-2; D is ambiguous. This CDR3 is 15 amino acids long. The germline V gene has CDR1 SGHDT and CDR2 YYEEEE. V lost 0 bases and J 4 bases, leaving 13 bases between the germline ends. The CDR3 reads CASSLVQSWSYGYTF. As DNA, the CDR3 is TGTGCCAGCAGCTTGGTGCAGAGCTGGTCCTATGGCTACACCTTC.

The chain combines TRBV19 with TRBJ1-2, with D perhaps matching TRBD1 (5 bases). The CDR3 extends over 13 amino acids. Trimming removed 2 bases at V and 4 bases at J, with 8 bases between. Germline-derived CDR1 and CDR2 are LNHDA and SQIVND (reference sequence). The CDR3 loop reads CASSIPRAYGYTF. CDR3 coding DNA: TGTGCCAGTAGTATACCCAGGGCCTATGGCTACACCTTC.

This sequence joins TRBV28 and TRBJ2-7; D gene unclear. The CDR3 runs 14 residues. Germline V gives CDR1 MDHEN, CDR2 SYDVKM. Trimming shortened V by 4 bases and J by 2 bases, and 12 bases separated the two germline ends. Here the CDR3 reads CASSSYLSPYEQYF. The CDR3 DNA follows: TGTGCCAGCAGTTCATACTTGAGTCCCTACGAGCAGTACTTC.

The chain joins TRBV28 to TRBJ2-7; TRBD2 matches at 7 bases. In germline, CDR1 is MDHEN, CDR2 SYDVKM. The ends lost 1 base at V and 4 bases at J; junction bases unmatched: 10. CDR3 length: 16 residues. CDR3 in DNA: TGTGCCAGCAGTTTATCTGTTGCGGGGGACCCATACGAGCAGTACTTC. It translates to CASSLSVAGDPYEQYF.

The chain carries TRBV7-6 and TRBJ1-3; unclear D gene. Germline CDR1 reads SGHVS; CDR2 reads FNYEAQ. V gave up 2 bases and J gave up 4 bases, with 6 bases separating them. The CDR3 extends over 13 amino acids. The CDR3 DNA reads TGTGCCAGCAGCTTACGCGGGGGAAACACCATATATTTT. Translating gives CASSLRGGNTIYF.

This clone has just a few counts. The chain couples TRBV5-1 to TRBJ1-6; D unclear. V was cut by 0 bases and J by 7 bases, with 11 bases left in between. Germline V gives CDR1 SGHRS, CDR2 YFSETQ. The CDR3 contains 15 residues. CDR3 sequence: CASSLEHSSNSPLHF. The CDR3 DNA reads TGCGCCAGCAGCTTGGAGCACAGCTCGAATTCACCCCTCCACTTT.